The rows below give T cell receptor beta chains drawn from one sample of a study of cytomegalovirus exposure and HLA in healthy donors. Only in-frame clones appear in the TCRdb table, and some are missing; sequencing was by immunoSEQ multiplex PCR. This sample yields 200,000 or so clones, of which roughly 82% are seen a single time; around 7% belongs to the top ten. Specimen: PBMCs. The receptor source for this set is a man younger than 35 in good health and CMV-seropositive. Both conserved end residues are part of each CDR3. A D gene is named only where the DNA matches it firmly. Only some rows state a clone size, as once, few, many or a class for expanded clones.

V: TRBV6-6
J: TRBJ2-3
size: -
D: -
DNA: TGTGCCAGCAGTTACTCGGGCGCCTGGGGCACAGATACGCAGTATTTT
CDR3: CASSYSGAWGTDTQYF

V: TRBV7-2
J: TRBJ1-1
size: -
D: -
DNA: TGTGCCAGCAGCTTAGTGAGGGAAGCTTTCTTT
CDR3: CASSLVREAFF

V: TRBV13
J: TRBJ2-7
size: -
D: -
DNA: TGTGCCAGCAGCTTAGGGCGGAAAAGCTCCTACGAGCAGTACTTC
CDR3: CASSLGRKSSYEQYF

V: TRBV5-1
J: TRBJ2-1
size: -
D: -
DNA: TGCGCCAGCAGCTTGGGACAGTCCAATGAGCAGTTCTTC
CDR3: CASSLGQSNEQFF

V: TRBV5-8
J: TRBJ2-3
size: -
D: TRBD1
DNA: TGTGCCAGCAGCCCAGGGACAGGGCAAAGAGATACGCAGTATTTT
CDR3: CASSPGTGQRDTQYF

V: TRBV7-2
J: TRBJ2-3
size: few
D: TRBD2
DNA: TGTGCCAGCAGCCCCCGGGGGAAGCGGGGTTACACAGATACGCAGTATTTT
CDR3: CASSPRGKRGYTDTQYF

V: TRBV4-1
J: TRBJ2-7
size: -
D: -
DNA: TGCGCCAGCAGCCCGGGACACACCTACGAGCAGTACTTC
CDR3: CASSPGHTYEQYF

V: TRBV9
J: TRBJ1-4
size: -
D: TRBD1
DNA: TGTGCCAGCAGCGATACAGGGGAGAGCGAAAAACTGTTTTTT
CDR3: CASSDTGESEKLFF

V: TRBV9
J: TRBJ2-5
size: -
D: TRBD1
DNA: TGTGCCAGCAGCGTAGAGAGGGGGCGGACCAACCAAGAGACCCAGTACTTC
CDR3: CASSVERGRTNQETQYF

V: TRBV30
J: TRBJ2-2
size: -
D: -
DNA: TGTGCCTGGAGTGTACAGGCCGGGGAGCTGTTTTTT
CDR3: CAWSVQAGELFF

V: TRBV5-4
J: TRBJ2-7
size: -
D: -
DNA: TGTGCCAGCAGCTCCCCGGGGAGTAAGCAGTACTTC
CDR3: CASSSPGSKQYF

V: TRBV9
J: TRBJ1-1
size: -
D: -
DNA: TGTGCCAGCAGCGTAGAAGGGGCCACGAACACTGAAGCTTTCTTT
CDR3: CASSVEGATNTEAFF

V: TRBV27
J: TRBJ1-3
size: -
D: TRBD1
DNA: TGTGCCAGCAGTTCGATAACAGGGGCTCTTCTCGGAAACACCATATATTTT
CDR3: CASSSITGALLGNTIYF

V: TRBV29-1
J: TRBJ1-1
size: -
D: -
DNA: TGCAGCGTTGACAGCCTGACGGGCGAGGGCACTGAAGCTTTCTTT
CDR3: CSVDSLTGEGTEAFF

V: TRBV30
J: TRBJ2-1
size: -
D: TRBD2
DNA: TGTGCCCGGACTAGCGGGACCCACTACAATGAGCAGTTCTTC
CDR3: CARTSGTHYNEQFF

V: TRBV9
J: TRBJ2-7
size: few
D: TRBD2
DNA: TGTGCCAGCAGCCCTGGTGACGGGAGGGCCGGCGAGCAGTACTTC
CDR3: CASSPGDGRAGEQYF

V: TRBV28
J: TRBJ2-2
size: -
D: TRBD2
DNA: TGTGCCAGCAGTTTTCCTCGGCGGGAGCACACCGGGGAGCTGTTTTTT
CDR3: CASSFPRREHTGELFF

V: TRBV6-5
J: TRBJ1-5
size: once
D: TRBD1
DNA: TGTGCCAGCAGTTCGAGAGGGACAGGGACGACTCAGCCCCAGCATTTT
CDR3: CASSSRGTGTTQPQHF

V: TRBV28
J: TRBJ1-4
size: -
D: TRBD1
DNA: TGTGCCAGCAGTCCGGGACAGTTGCGTGAAAAACTGTTTTTT
CDR3: CASSPGQLREKLFF

V: TRBV6-5
J: TRBJ2-1
size: -
D: -
DNA: TGTGCCAGCAGTTCCCCGACTAGGAGCCATGAGCAGTTCTTC
CDR3: CASSSPTRSHEQFF

V: TRBV2
J: TRBJ2-7
size: -
D: -
DNA: TGTGCCAGCGATAACGGGAGCGAGCAGTACTTC
CDR3: CASDNGSEQYF

V: TRBV19
J: TRBJ1-1
size: -
D: TRBD1
DNA: TGTGCCAGTAGTATTCCCGTTCGCAAACAGGGGGAAGGTACTGAAGCTTTCTTT
CDR3: CASSIPVRKQGEGTEAFF

V: TRBV28
J: TRBJ1-2
size: -
D: -
DNA: TGTGCCAGCAGTGAAAAATTCAGTGGCTACACCTTC
CDR3: CASSEKFSGYTF

V: TRBV6-5
J: TRBJ1-1
size: -
D: -
DNA: TGTGCCAGCAGACGTGCTTTTCGGGTCACTGAAGCTTTCTTT
CDR3: CASRRAFRVTEAFF

V: TRBV6-5
J: TRBJ2-7
size: -
D: -
DNA: TGTGCCAGTTGCACGGGCGGGGCATACGAGCAGTACTTC
CDR3: CASCTGGAYEQYF

V: TRBV5-4
J: TRBJ2-3
size: -
D: -
DNA: TGTGCCAGCAGCTGGGGAATCAGGGGGGTCTCGAATACGCAGTATTTT
CDR3: CASSWGIRGVSNTQYF

V: TRBV29-1
J: TRBJ2-7
size: -
D: TRBD1
DNA: TGCAGCGTTGTCCCAGGACAGGTGATTTACGAGCAGTACTTC
CDR3: CSVVPGQVIYEQYF

V: TRBV7-9
J: TRBJ1-4
size: -
D: -
DNA: TGTGCCAGCAGCAGACCCCTGACAGGCGGAAATGAAAAACTGTTTTTT
CDR3: CASSRPLTGGNEKLFF

V: TRBV6-5
J: TRBJ1-2
size: -
D: -
DNA: TGTGCCAGCAGTTCCCATGAGAAAAATGGCTACACCTTC
CDR3: CASSSHEKNGYTF

V: TRBV30
J: TRBJ1-5
size: -
D: -
DNA: TGTGCCTCAATACGGGAGGGGCGCGATCAGCCCCAGCATTTT
CDR3: CASIREGRDQPQHF

V: TRBV5-6
J: TRBJ1-1
size: many
D: -
DNA: TGTGCCAGCAGCGCGGGAGGCACTGAAGCTTTCTTT
CDR3: CASSAGGTEAFF

V: TRBV6-4
J: TRBJ2-3
size: few
D: TRBD2
DNA: TGTGCCAGCAGTGACGAGCTAGCGGGAGCAGATACGCAGTATTTT
CDR3: CASSDELAGADTQYF

V: TRBV7-3
J: TRBJ2-1
size: many
D: TRBD2
DNA: TGTGCCAGCAGATTAGCGGGAGGGCCATACAATGAGCAGTTCTTC
CDR3: CASRLAGGPYNEQFF

V: TRBV7-3
J: TRBJ2-7
size: few
D: -
DNA: TGTGCCAGCAGCTTAGAGGGTCGGGGGGAGCAGTACTTC
CDR3: CASSLEGRGEQYF

V: TRBV28
J: TRBJ2-7
size: -
D: TRBD2
DNA: TGTGCCAGTCGGCCTAGCGGGAGAGGTCCGCGCGAGCAGTACTTC
CDR3: CASRPSGRGPREQYF

V: TRBV9
J: TRBJ2-1
size: once
D: TRBD1
DNA: TGTGCCAGCAGCGTAGGAGGGGGCGAGCAGTTCTTC
CDR3: CASSVGGGEQFF

V: TRBV6-6
J: TRBJ2-7
size: -
D: TRBD2
DNA: TGTGCCAGCAGTTATGAAACTAGCGCATCCTACGAGCAGTACTTC
CDR3: CASSYETSASYEQYF

V: TRBV6-1
J: TRBJ1-4
size: -
D: TRBD1
DNA: TGTGCCAGCAGTGAAGCGCTCAGGGGGAATGAAAAACTGTTTTTT
CDR3: CASSEALRGNEKLFF